The sequence of this TCR beta chain was determined in a study of CD8 T cells in ankylosing spondylitis. This CDR3 is 16 amino acids long. In germline, CDR1 is SGHAT, CDR2 FQNNGV. The ends were cut back, 4 bases at V and 6 bases at J, with 20 bases in the middle. This clonotype was counted a few times. Its cognate antigen is unknown. In making TCR beta libraries, quantitative 5'-RACE with molecular barcodes was used. TCRdb passed the 5' RACE reads through MiXCR, listing each CDR3 protein once. Among about 450,000 distinct CDR3 sequences listed, 25% to 30% were seen once. Study-wide points: The study identified a TCR beta motif of fewer than 10 highly homologous variants that appeared characteristic of ankylosing spondylitis blood. Some of these motif variants have turned up before, in reports on reactive arthritis synovial fluid and blood. CD8+ by phenotype, disease-linked clones were relatively rare in peripheral blood. Disease-associated clones were reportedly significantly overrepresented in matched ankylosing spondylitis synovial fluid.

V usage is TRBV11-2 and J usage is TRBJ2-3; TRBD1 or TRBD2 may be the D gene (5 bases each). Sequencing used blood, either unsorted or a sorted T cell fraction (not recorded which). This sequence was found in a male donor with ankylosing spondylitis. In DNA form, the CDR3 reads TGTGCCAGCAGCTCCGGAACCGGGACGGGAATTGATACGCAGTATTTT. It specifies CASSSGTGTGIDTQYF.